Listed here are 2 T cell receptor beta chains from one sample, sequenced in a study of T cell changes during pregnancy in multiple sclerosis. Sequencing was performed with immunoSEQ multiplex PCR; in TCRdb, only in-frame clones are kept and a portion is missing. This table has fewer than 150,000 clones, around 97% appearing once. The sample in question was peripheral blood, obtained after pregnancy. These receptors all come from a female donor with multiple sclerosis, enrolled in a pregnancy study.

DNA of the CDR3: TGTGCCAGCAGCTCGGGGACAGGGGCCCTCACAGATACGCAGTATTTT. This encodes CASSSGTGALTDTQYF. The chain links TRBV7-6 to TRBJ2-3; the match to TRBD1 covers 10 bases. Germline V CDR1 and CDR2: SGHVS, FNYEAQ. Unmatched junction bases numbered 6, after V lost 4 bases and J lost 2 bases. The CDR3 is 16 amino acids.

The genes are TRBV28 and TRBJ1-1, with 7 nucleotides matching TRBD1. This CDR3 has 14 residues. Germline values: CDR1 MDHEN, CDR2 SYDVKM. Losses at the gene ends were 5 bases for V and 1 base for J; bases not matched to a gene: 4. The CDR3: CASSPNRGNTEAFF. The CDR3 DNA reads as TGTGCCAGCAGTCCAAACAGGGGGAACACTGAAGCTTTCTTT.